The 4 T cell receptor beta chains listed next were all sequenced from one sample in a study of control samples from healthy donors and cancer patients. Produced via immunoSEQ multiplex PCR; TCRdb's table is partial and in-frame only. The table has roughly 130,000 clones, 70% to 90% seen once; the top ten hold more than 2.5%. The source material was blood. The receptors were gathered from a man aged 45 to 65 in good health.

The chain is built from TRBV28 and TRBJ2-7, with D perhaps matching TRBD2 (6 bases). The CDR3 has 15 amino acids. Trimming shortened V by 2 bases and J by 2 bases, and 13 bases separated the two germline ends. Germline CDR1 MDHEN, CDR2 SYDVKM. The CDR3: CASSLSGGTAYEQYF. The CDR3 DNA reads TGTGCCAGCAGTTTAAGCGGAGGGACTGCCTACGAGCAGTACTTC.

This chain uses TRBV10-1 with TRBJ2-6; D not certain. This CDR3 is built from 11 residues. CDR1 WNHNN and CDR2 SYGVQD come from the germline V gene (reference sequence). V gave up 10 bases and J gave up 4 bases, with 5 bases separating them. CDR3 DNA sequence: TGCGCCAATATAGGGGCCAACGTCCTGACTTTC. It encodes CANIGANVLTF.

The count of this clone is one. The chain employs TRBV5-4 and TRBJ2-5, with 11 bases fitting TRBD2. Germline V gene sequence: CDR1 SGHNT, CDR2 YYREEE (reference sequence). The CDR3 loop spans 15 amino acids. The V segment lost 4 bases and the J segment 5 bases; nucleotides outside the gene matches: 7. In nucleotides, the CDR3 is TGTGCCAGCAGCAACGGACTAGCGGGCGGCGAGACCCAGTACTTC. Its translation is CASSNGLAGGETQYF. Variable domain in full (rest from reference TRBV5-4 and TRBJ2-5): ETGVTQSPTHLIKTRGQQVTLRCSSQSGHNTVSWYQQALGQGPQFIFQYYREEENGRGNFPPRFSGLQFPNYSSELNVNALELDDSALYLCASSNGLAGGETQYFGPGTRLLVL.

This chain uses TRBV4-1 with TRBJ2-7, with TRBD1 identical over 10 bases. The CDR3 is 13 amino acids. V shed 1 base, J shed 6 bases, and the junction held 0 bases outside the gene matches. Germline V lookup: CDR1 MGHRA, CDR2 YSYEKL. CDR3 DNA sequence: TGCGCCAGCAGCCAAGGGGACAGGGGCGAGCAGTACTTC. Protein product: CASSQGDRGEQYF.